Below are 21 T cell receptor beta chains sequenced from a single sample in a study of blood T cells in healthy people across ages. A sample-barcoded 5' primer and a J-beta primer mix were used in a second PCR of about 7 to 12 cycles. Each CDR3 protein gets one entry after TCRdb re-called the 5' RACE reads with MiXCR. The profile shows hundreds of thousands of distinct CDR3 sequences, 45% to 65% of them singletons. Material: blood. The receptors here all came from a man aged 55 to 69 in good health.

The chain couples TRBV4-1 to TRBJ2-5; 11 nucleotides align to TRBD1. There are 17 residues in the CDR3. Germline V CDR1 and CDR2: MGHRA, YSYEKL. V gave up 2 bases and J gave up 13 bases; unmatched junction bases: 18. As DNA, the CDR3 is TGCGCCAGCAGCCAAAACAGATGGGGACAGGGGGGTACAGGGGTGTACTTC. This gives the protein CASSQNRWGQGGTGVYF.

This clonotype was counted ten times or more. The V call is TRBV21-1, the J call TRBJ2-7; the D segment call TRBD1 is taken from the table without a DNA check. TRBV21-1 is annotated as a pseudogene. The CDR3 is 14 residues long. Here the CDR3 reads CASHRQGSSYEQYF. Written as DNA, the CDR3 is TGTGCCAGCCACAGACAGGGGAGCTCCTACGAGCAGTACTTC.

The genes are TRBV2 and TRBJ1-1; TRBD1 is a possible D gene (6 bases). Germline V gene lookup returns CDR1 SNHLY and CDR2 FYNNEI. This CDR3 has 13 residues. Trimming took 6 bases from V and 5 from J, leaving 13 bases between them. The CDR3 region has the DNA TGTGCCAGCAGGGAGGGGGGTAGGACTGAAGCTTTCTTT. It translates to CASREGGRTEAFF.

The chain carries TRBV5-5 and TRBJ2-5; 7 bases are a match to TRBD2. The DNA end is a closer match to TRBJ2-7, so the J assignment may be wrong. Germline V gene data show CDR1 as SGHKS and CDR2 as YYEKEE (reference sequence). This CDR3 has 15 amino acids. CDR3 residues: CASSPNMGGAYEQYF. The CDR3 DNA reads TGTGCCAGCAGTCCTAACATGGGGGGGGCCTACGAGCAGTACTTC.

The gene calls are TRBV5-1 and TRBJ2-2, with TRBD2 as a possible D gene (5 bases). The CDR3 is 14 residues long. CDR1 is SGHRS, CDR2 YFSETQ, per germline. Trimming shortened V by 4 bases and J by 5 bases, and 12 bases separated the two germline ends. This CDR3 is CASSLDYRTGELFF. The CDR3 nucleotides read TGCGCCAGCAGCCTTGACTATCGGACCGGGGAGCTGTTTTTT.

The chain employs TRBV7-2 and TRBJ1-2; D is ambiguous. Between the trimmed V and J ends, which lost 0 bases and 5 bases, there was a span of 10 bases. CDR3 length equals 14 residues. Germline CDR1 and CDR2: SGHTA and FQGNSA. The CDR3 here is CASSLASGEYGYTF. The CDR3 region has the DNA TGTGCCAGCAGCTTAGCGTCCGGGGAGTATGGCTACACCTTC.

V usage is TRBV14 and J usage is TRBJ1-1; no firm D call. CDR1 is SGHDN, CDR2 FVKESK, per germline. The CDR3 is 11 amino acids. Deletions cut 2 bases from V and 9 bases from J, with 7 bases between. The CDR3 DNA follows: TGTGCCAGCAGCCAATTACGGAAAGCTTTCTTT. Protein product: CASSQLRKAFF.

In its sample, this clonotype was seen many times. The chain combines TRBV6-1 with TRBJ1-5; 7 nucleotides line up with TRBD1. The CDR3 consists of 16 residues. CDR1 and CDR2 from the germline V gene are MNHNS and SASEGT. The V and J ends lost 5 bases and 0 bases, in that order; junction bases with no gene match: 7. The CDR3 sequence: CASSWDRRNSNQPQHF. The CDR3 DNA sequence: TGTGCCAGCAGTTGGGACAGAAGAAATAGCAATCAGCCCCAGCATTTT.

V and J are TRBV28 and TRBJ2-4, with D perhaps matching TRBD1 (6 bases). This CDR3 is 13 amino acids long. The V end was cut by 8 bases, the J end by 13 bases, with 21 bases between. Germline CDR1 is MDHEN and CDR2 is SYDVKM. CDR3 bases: TGTGCCAGCGAAACCGCAGGGGCTGGTTGGCAGTACTTC. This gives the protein CASETAGAGWQYF.

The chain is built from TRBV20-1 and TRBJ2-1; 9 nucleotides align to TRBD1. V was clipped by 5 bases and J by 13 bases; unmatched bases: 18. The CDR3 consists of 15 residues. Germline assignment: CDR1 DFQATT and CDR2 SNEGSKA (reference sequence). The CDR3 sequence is CSAWSRTGVRRDQFF. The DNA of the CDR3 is TGCAGTGCTTGGTCGAGGACAGGGGTTCGTAGGGATCAGTTCTTC.

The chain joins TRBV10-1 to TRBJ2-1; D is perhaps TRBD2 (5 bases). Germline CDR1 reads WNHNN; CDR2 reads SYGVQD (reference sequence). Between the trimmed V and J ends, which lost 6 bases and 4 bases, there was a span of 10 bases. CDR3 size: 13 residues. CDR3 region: CASRTEVYNEQFF. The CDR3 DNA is TGCGCCAGCAGGACGGAGGTTTACAATGAGCAGTTCTTC.

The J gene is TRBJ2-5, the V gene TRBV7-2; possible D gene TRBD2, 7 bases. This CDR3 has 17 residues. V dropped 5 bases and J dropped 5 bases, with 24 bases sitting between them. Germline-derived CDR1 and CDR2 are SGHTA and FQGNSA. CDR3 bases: TGTGCCAGCAGCAAAACCCCCGGGGGGCTGATCCGGGAGACCCAGTACTTC. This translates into CASSKTPGGLIRETQYF.

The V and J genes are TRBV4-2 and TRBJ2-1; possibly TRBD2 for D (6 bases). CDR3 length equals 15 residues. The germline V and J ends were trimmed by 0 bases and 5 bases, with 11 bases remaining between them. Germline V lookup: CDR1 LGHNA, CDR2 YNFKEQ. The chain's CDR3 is CASSQERLGDNEQFF. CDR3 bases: TGTGCCAGCAGCCAAGAAAGACTAGGGGACAATGAGCAGTTCTTC.

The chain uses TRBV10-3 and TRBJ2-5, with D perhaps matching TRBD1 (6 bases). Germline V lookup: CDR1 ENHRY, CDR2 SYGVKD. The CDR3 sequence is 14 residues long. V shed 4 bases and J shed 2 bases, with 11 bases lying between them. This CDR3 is CAISVSTGQETQYF. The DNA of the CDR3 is TGTGCCATCAGTGTCTCCACAGGGCAAGAGACCCAGTACTTC.

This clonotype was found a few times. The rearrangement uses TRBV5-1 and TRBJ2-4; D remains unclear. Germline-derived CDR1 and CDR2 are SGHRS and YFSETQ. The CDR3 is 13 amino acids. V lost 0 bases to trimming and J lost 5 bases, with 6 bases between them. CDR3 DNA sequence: TGCGCCAGCAGCTTGGACGGTGAAAACATTCAGTACTTC. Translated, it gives CASSLDGENIQYF.

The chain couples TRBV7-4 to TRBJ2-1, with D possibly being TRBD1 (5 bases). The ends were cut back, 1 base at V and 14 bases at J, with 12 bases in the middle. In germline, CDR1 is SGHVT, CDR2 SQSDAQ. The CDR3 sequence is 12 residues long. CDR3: CASSLEGAGKFF. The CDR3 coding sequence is TGTGCCAGCAGCTTAGAAGGGGCAGGGAAGTTCTTC.

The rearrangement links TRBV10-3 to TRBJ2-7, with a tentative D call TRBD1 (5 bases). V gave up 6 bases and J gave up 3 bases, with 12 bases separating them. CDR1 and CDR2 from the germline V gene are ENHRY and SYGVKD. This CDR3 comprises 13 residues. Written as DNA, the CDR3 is TGTGCCATCAGGCTAGGGGCAGGCTACGAGCAGTACTTC. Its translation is CAIRLGAGYEQYF.

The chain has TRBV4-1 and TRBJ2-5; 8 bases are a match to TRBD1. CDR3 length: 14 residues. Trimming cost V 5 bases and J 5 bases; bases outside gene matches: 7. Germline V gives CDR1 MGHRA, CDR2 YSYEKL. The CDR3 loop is CASSVAGGIETQYF. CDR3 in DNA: TGCGCCAGCAGCGTCGCAGGGGGCATCGAGACCCAGTACTTC.

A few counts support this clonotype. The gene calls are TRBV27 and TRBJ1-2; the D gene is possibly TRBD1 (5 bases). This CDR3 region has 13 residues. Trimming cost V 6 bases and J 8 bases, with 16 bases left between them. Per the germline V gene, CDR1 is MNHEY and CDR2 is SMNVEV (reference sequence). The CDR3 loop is CASRPSRGGGYTF. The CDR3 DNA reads TGTGCCAGCAGACCCTCGAGGGGCGGCGGCTACACCTTC.

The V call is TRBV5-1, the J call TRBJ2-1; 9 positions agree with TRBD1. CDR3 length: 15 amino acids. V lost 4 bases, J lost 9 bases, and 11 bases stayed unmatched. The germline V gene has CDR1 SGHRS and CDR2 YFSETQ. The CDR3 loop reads CASSQSGTGFVEQFF. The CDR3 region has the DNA TGCGCCAGCAGCCAGTCCGGGACAGGGTTTGTTGAGCAGTTCTTC.

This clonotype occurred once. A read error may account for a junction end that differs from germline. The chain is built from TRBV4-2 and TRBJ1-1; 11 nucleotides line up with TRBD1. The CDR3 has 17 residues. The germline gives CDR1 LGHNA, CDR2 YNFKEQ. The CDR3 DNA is TGTGCCAGTAGCCAAGAGGGGTGGGGACAGGGGGGCCGGGAAGCTTTCTTT. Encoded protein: CASSQEGWGQGGREAFF.